This is a list of T cell receptor beta chains from one sample in a study of control samples from healthy donors and cancer patients. Measured with immunoSEQ multiplex PCR; TCRdb has only the in-frame clones, and not every one. Among approximately 100,000 clones, about nine tenths were seen once, and the ten largest hold under 25%. The specimen was blood. The receptors come from a young man in good health. Both conserved end residues are part of each CDR3. Each record gives: D gene, V gene, CDR3 protein. The D gene is left open where the match is weak.

D gene: NA
V gene: TRBV7-3
CDR3 protein: CASSLMSTGELFF

D gene: TRBD1
V gene: TRBV12-3/TRBV12-4
CDR3 protein: CASRSIQGATLHF

D gene: NA
V gene: TRBV10-3
CDR3 protein: CAISESIGAYEQYF

D gene: NA
V gene: TRBV19
CDR3 protein: CASSIVLLNTEAFF

D gene: NA
V gene: TRBV29-1
CDR3 protein: CSVDGTEAFF

D gene: NA
V gene: TRBV4-1
CDR3 protein: CASSQEGGVTYNEQFF

D gene: NA
V gene: TRBV25-1
CDR3 protein: CASSEDGRTYGYTF

D gene: NA
V gene: TRBV21-1
CDR3 protein: CASSHGGQEGGRAGELFF

D gene: TRBD2
V gene: TRBV6-1
CDR3 protein: CASSEFPAGGLSTDTQYF

D gene: NA
V gene: TRBV5-1
CDR3 protein: CASSLDSRNYGYTF

D gene: NA
V gene: TRBV6-4
CDR3 protein: CASSDSRGFKQPQHF

D gene: NA
V gene: TRBV2
CDR3 protein: CASSAEVTEAFF

D gene: TRBD2
V gene: TRBV6-1
CDR3 protein: CASSGGRLALTDTQYF

D gene: NA
V gene: TRBV6-5
CDR3 protein: CASSLGPGDEQYF

D gene: TRBD1
V gene: TRBV27
CDR3 protein: CASSQNPGQDNYGYTF

D gene: NA
V gene: TRBV5-5
CDR3 protein: CASSLWRNEQFF

D gene: NA
V gene: TRBV9
CDR3 protein: CASSPSSWELFF

D gene: NA
V gene: TRBV2
CDR3 protein: CASSDVLGAHNSPLHF

D gene: TRBD1
V gene: TRBV27
CDR3 protein: CASGTAGQPQHF

D gene: NA
V gene: TRBV29-1
CDR3 protein: CSVEGSTANYGYTF

D gene: NA
V gene: TRBV7-7
CDR3 protein: CASSSSPRNTIYF

D gene: NA
V gene: TRBV6-5
CDR3 protein: CASTKGPAFGYTF

D gene: TRBD2
V gene: TRBV7-2
CDR3 protein: CASSLASGGAYEQYF

D gene: NA
V gene: TRBV30
CDR3 protein: CAWSSAFGNTIYF

D gene: NA
V gene: TRBV30
CDR3 protein: CAWSVAGANVLTF

D gene: TRBD2
V gene: TRBV4-1
CDR3 protein: CASSQRTSGGAGGETQYF

D gene: NA
V gene: TRBV4-1
CDR3 protein: CASSQSGGTGSRETQYF

D gene: NA
V gene: TRBV27
CDR3 protein: CASSFPRGIQYF

D gene: NA
V gene: TRBV3-1/TRBV3-2
CDR3 protein: CASSQRGGDGYTF

D gene: NA
V gene: TRBV27
CDR3 protein: CASSPGRWTEAFF

D gene: NA
V gene: TRBV21-1
CDR3 protein: CASSKARGGQGVSGANVLTF

D gene: NA
V gene: TRBV29-1
CDR3 protein: CSVEGTNEQFF

D gene: TRBD2
V gene: TRBV5-1
CDR3 protein: CASTPSGGYSYEQYF

D gene: TRBD1
V gene: TRBV9
CDR3 protein: CASRYPGTGDDYGYTF

D gene: NA
V gene: TRBV9
CDR3 protein: CASSVNTVADYGYTF

D gene: TRBD2
V gene: TRBV25-1
CDR3 protein: CASSVKGLAGGREETQYF

D gene: NA
V gene: TRBV10-3
CDR3 protein: CATKSGVEYSPLHF

D gene: TRBD1
V gene: TRBV5-1
CDR3 protein: CASSLGDRGRGYTF

D gene: TRBD1
V gene: TRBV10-3
CDR3 protein: CAIRETGRNYGYTF

D gene: NA
V gene: TRBV4-1
CDR3 protein: CASSRAEGKDTQYF

D gene: TRBD1
V gene: TRBV25-1
CDR3 protein: CASVPWATGTLEQFF

D gene: TRBD1
V gene: TRBV19
CDR3 protein: CASSTRRTGASYEQYF

D gene: NA
V gene: TRBV21-1
CDR3 protein: CASSKNRGHDEKLFF

D gene: NA
V gene: TRBV24-1
CDR3 protein: CATSDSLRRGSYEQYF

D gene: TRBD1
V gene: TRBV6-5
CDR3 protein: CAIDRVGTGELFF

D gene: NA
V gene: TRBV29-1
CDR3 protein: CSVETVMNYGYTF

D gene: NA
V gene: TRBV28
CDR3 protein: CASSDPSGNTIYF

D gene: TRBD2
V gene: TRBV19
CDR3 protein: CASSSRTSWTQYF

D gene: TRBD1
V gene: TRBV7-8
CDR3 protein: CASSLARTGGYGYTF

D gene: NA
V gene: TRBV2
CDR3 protein: CASCEGPGETQYF

D gene: NA
V gene: TRBV5-6
CDR3 protein: CASSSNGRDTEAFF

D gene: NA
V gene: TRBV7-8
CDR3 protein: CASSNRIGDSGNTIYF

D gene: TRBD2
V gene: TRBV24-1
CDR3 protein: CATSDKRGGRIYNEQFF

D gene: TRBD2
V gene: TRBV11-2
CDR3 protein: CASSLDPRGLAGRGETQYF

D gene: TRBD1
V gene: TRBV5-1
CDR3 protein: CASSLDRGLNYGYTF

D gene: NA
V gene: TRBV5-6
CDR3 protein: CASSLGSSEETQYF